This T cell receptor (beta chain) was identified during a study of T cells in Graves' hyperthyroidism and ophthalmopathy. The study, taken as a whole, reports: The majority of expanded thyroid clonotypes above 0.001 also appeared in blood. Ophthalmopathy cases were set apart from stable hyperthyroidism by a 13 V-J model.

Diagnosis rested on symptoms, serum thyroxine and TRAb, thyroid ultrasound, and orbital computed tomography. The CDR3 contains 14 residues. Germline assignment: CDR1 LNHDA and CDR2 SQIVND (reference sequence). For this clonotype: Its antigen is undetermined. With a much larger clone just one base away, this may be a read error.

The TCR beta CDR3 regions underwent amplification using RNA transcripts as the source. The HTBI primer set was used in a first-round RT-PCR of the TCR CDR3. From the multiplex PCR reads, TCRdb called clonotypes with MiXCR, one entry per CDR3 protein. The data show approximately 600,000 distinct CDR3 sequences, with 14% to 15% seen just once and 3.5% to 4.5% held by the top ten. The chain combines TRBV19 with TRBJ2-7, with TRBD1 as a possible D gene (6 bases). Input material: blood. The receptor's source is a middle-aged woman with Graves' ophthalmopathy. CDR3 in amino acids: CAGRSRQAPYEQYF. The CDR3 coding sequence is TGTGCCGGTAGATCTCGACAGGCCCCCTACGAGCAGTACTTC.